The clone carrying this T cell receptor beta chain was picked up a small number of times. Its antigen is as yet unknown. The sample comes from a study of CD8 T cells in ankylosing spondylitis. Overall study results and limits: It appeared that ankylosing spondylitis blood was characterized by a TCR beta motif of several highly homologous variants. Earlier literature documents some of the motif variants in reactive arthritis synovial fluid and blood. Reportedly, disease-linked clones are significantly enriched in ankylosing spondylitis patients' matched synovial fluid. Disease-linked clones proved CD8+ and comparatively uncommon in peripheral blood.

MiXCR was run by TCRdb on the 5' RACE reads, yielding one entry per CDR3 protein. The sample comprises some 840,000 distinct CDR3 sequences, roughly 10% of which are singletons, and roughly 0.51% rests with the top ten. Trimming removed 5 bases from V and 1 base from J, with 23 bases in between. The CDR3 length is 19 residues. Germline CDR1 is MNHEY and CDR2 is SMNVEV (reference sequence). Source material: blood, either unsorted or a sorted T cell fraction (not recorded which). V usage is TRBV27 and J usage is TRBJ2-2, with D possibly matching TRBD2 (6 bases). The receptor comes from a male donor with ankylosing spondylitis. The CDR3 protein is CASSPIRTGGRGNTGELFF. The CDR3 coding sequence is TGTGCCAGCAGTCCCATCCGCACCGGGGGAAGGGGGAACACCGGGGAGCTGTTTTTT.